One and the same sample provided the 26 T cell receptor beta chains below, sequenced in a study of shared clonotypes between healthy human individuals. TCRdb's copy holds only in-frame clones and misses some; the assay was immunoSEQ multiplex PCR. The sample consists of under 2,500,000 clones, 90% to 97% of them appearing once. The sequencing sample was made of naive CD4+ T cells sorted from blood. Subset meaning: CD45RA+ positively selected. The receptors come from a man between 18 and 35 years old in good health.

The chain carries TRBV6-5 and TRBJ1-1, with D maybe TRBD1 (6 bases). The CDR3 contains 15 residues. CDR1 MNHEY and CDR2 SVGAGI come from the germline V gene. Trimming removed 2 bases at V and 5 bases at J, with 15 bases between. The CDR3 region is CASSYAVQGGTEAFF. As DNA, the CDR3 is TGTGCCAGCAGTTACGCTGTACAGGGCGGGACTGAAGCTTTCTTT.

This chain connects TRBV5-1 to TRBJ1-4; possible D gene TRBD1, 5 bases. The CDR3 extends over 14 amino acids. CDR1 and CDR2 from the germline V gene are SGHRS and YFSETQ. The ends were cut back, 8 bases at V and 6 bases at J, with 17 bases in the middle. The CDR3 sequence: CASALRAGDEKLFF. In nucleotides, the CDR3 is TGCGCCAGTGCACTCAGGGCCGGCGATGAAAAACTGTTTTTT.

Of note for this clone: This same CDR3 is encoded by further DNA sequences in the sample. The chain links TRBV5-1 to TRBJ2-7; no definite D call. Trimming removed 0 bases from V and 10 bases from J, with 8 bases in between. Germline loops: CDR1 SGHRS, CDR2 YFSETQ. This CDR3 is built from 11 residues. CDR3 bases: TGCGCCAGCAGCTTGGGTGGGGAACAGTACTTC. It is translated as CASSLGGEQYF.

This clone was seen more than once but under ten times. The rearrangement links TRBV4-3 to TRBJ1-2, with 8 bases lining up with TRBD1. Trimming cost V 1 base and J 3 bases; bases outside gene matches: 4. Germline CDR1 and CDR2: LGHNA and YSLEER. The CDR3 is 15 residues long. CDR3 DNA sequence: TGCGCCAGCAGCCAAGTCGCAGGGGGCTACTATGGCTACACCTTC. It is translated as CASSQVAGGYYGYTF.

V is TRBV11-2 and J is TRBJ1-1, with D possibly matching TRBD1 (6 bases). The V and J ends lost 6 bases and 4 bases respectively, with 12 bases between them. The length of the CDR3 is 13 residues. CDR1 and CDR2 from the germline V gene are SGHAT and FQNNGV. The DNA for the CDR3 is TGTGCCAGCAGATGGGGGCCGGGCACTGAAGCTTTCTTT. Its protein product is CASRWGPGTEAFF.

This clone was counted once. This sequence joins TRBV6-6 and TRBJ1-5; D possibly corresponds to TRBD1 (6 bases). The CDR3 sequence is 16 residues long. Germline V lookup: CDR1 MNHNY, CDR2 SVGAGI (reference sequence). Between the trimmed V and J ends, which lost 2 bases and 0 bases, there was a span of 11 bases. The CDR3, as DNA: TGTGCCAGCAGTTACCAGTCGACAGGTAGCAATCAGCCCCAGCATTTT. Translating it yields CASSYQSTGSNQPQHF.

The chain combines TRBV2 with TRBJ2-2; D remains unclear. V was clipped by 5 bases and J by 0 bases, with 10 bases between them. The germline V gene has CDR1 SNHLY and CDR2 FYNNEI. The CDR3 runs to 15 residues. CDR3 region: CASSFGSANTGELFF. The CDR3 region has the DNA TGTGCCAGCAGTTTCGGCAGCGCGAACACCGGGGAGCTGTTTTTT.

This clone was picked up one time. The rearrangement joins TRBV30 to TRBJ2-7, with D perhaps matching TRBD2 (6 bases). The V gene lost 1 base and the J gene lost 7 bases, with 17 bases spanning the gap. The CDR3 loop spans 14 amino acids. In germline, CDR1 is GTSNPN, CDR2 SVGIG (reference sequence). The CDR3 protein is CAWSEGIGGREQYF. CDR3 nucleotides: TGTGCCTGGAGTGAAGGTATTGGAGGGCGGGAGCAGTACTTC.

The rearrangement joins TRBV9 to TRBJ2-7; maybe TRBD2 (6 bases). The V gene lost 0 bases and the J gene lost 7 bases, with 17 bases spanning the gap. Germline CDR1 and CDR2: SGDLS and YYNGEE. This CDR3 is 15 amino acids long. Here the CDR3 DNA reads TGTGCCAGCAGCGTAGGCGGGACGCTGTCGGGGGAGCAGTACTTC. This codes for CASSVGGTLSGEQYF.

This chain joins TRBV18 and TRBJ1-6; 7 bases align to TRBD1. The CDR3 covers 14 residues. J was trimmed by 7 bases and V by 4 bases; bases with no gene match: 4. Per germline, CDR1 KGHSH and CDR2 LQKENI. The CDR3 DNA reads TGTGCCAGCTCACTCCGGGACAGCAATTCACCCCTCCACTTT. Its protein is CASSLRDSNSPLHF.

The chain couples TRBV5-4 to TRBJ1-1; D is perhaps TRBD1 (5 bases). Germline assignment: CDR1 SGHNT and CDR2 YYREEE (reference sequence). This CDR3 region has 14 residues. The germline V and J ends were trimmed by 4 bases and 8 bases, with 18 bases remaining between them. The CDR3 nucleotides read TGTGCCAGCAGCGGGGACGGGCAGGGACCCGAAGCTTTCTTT. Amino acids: CASSGDGQGPEAFF.

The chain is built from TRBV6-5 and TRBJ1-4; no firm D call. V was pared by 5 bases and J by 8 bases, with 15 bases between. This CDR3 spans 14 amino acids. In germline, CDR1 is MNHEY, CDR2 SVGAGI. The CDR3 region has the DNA TGTGCCAGCAGTGTTGGGCCGCTCGCGGAAAAACTGTTTTTT. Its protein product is CASSVGPLAEKLFF.

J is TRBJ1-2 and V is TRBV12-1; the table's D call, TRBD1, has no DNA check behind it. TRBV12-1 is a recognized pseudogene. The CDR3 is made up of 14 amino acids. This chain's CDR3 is CASFIPGGCYGYTF. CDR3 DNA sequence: TGTGCCAGCTTCATCCCAGGGGGCTGCTATGGCTACACCTTC.

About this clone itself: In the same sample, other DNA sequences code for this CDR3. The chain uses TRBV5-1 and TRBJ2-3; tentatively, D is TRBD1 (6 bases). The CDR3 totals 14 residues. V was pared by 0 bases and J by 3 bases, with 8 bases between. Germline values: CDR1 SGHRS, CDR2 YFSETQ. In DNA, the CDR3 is TGCGCCAGCAGCTTGGAAGGGGGAACAGATACGCAGTATTTT. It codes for CASSLEGGTDTQYF.

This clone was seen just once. The CDR3 coding sequence is TGCGCCAGCAGCTTGCAAAGCGGGAGCGCCTACGAGCAGTACTTC. The encoded protein is CASSLQSGSAYEQYF. The chain employs TRBV5-1 and TRBJ2-7; 8 nucleotides agree with TRBD2. CDR1 and CDR2 from the germline V gene are SGHRS and YFSETQ. V dropped 1 base and J dropped 2; count of bases not matched to a gene: 5. The CDR3 totals 15 residues.

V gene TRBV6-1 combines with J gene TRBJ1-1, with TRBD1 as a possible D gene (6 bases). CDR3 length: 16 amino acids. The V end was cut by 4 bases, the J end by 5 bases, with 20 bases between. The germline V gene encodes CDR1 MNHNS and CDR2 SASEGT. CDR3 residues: CASSVGLGAAVTEAFF. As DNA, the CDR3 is TGTGCCAGCAGTGTAGGGTTGGGGGCTGCGGTGACTGAAGCTTTCTTT.

CDR3 sequence: CASSLIDRVGYTF. As DNA, the CDR3 is TGTGCCAGCAGTCTGATCGACAGGGTCGGCTACACCTTC. The gene calls are TRBV28 and TRBJ1-2; TRBD1 agrees at 7 bases. The CDR3 runs to 13 residues. The germline V gene has CDR1 MDHEN and CDR2 SYDVKM. J was trimmed by 8 bases and V by 5 bases; bases with no gene match: 8.

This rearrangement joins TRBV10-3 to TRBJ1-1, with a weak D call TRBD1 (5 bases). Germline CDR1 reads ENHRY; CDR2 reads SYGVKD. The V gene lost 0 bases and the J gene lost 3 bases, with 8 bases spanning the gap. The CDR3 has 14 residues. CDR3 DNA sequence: TGTGCCATCAGTGAGTCCACAGGAGACACTGAAGCTTTCTTT. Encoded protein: CAISESTGDTEAFF.

The DNA for the CDR3 is TGTGCCAGCAGTTCAGATTCACCCCTCCACTTT. It is translated as CASSSDSPLHF. The chain uses TRBV28 and TRBJ1-6, with D unresolved. Looked up from germline, CDR1 is MDHEN and CDR2 is SYDVKM. There are 11 residues in the CDR3. V was trimmed by 4 bases and J by 8 bases, leaving 3 bases between them.

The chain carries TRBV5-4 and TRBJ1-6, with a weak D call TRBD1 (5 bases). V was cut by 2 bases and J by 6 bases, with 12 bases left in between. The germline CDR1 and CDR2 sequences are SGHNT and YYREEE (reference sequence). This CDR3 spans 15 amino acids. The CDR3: CASSLGGTLNSPLHF. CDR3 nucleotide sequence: TGTGCCAGCAGCTTAGGAGGGACCCTTAATTCACCCCTCCACTTT.

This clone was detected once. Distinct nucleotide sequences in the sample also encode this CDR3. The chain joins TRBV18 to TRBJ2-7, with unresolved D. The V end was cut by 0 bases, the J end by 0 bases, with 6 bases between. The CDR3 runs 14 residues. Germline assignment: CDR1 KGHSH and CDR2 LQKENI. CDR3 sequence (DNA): TGTGCCAGCTCACCACCGGGCAACTCCTACGAGCAGTACTTC. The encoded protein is CASSPPGNSYEQYF.

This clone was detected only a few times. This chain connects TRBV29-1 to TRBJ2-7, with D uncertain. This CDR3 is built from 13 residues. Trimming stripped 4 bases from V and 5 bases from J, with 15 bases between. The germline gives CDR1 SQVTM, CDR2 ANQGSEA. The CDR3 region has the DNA TGCAGCGTTGCCTTCCGGCTCGTCGACGAGCAGTACTTC. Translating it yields CSVAFRLVDEQYF.

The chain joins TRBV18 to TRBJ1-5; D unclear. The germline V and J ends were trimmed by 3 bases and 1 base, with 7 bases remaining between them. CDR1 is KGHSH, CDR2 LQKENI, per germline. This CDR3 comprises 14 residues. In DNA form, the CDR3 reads TGTGCCAGCTCACCGAATTGGAGCAATCAGCCCCAGCATTTT. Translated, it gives CASSPNWSNQPQHF.

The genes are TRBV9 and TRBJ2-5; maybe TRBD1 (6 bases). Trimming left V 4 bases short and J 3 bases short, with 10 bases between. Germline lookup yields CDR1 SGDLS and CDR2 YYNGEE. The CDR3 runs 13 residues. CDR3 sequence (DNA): TGTGCCAGCAGCCGTTGGACAGAAGAGACCCAGTACTTC. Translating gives CASSRWTEETQYF.

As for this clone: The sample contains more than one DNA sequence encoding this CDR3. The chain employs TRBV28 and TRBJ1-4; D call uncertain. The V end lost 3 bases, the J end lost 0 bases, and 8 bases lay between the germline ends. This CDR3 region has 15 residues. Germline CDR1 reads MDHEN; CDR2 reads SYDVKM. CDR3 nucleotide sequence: TGTGCCAGCAGTTTTCGGTCTGCAACTAATGAAAAACTGTTTTTT. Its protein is CASSFRSATNEKLFF.

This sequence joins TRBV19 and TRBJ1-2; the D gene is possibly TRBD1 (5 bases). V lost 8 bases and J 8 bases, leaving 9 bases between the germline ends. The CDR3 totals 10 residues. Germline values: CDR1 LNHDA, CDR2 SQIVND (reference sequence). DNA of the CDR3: TGTGCCAGTGGGGGTCAAGGCTACACCTTC. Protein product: CASGGQGYTF. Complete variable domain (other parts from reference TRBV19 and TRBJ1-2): DGGITQSPKYLFRKEGQNVTLSCEQNLNHDAMYWYRQDPGQGLRLIYYSQIVNDFQKGDIAEGYSVSREKKESFPLTVTSAQKNPTAFYLCASGGQGYTFGSGTRLTVV.